These 9 T cell receptor beta chains were all obtained from the same sample, sequenced in a study of cytomegalovirus exposure and HLA in healthy donors. The PCR contained 60 Vbeta and 13 Jbeta primers. Here immunoSEQ multiplex PCR was the method, and the copy in TCRdb shows in-frame clones only, minus some. The sample has more than 150,000 clones; 81% are singletons. Sequencing was performed on PBMCs. These receptors all come from a man over 45 in good health and CMV-seronegative.

J is TRBJ1-2 and V is TRBV5-6; TRBD1 agrees at 12 bases. This CDR3 is 17 amino acids long. Germline assignment: CDR1 SGHDT and CDR2 YYEEEE. The ends lost 4 bases at V and 8 bases at J; junction bases unmatched: 15. The CDR3 nucleotides read TGTGCCAGCAGCGCCTCCGGGACAGGGGGCCGGAGTGAGGGCTACACCTTC. Encoded protein: CASSASGTGGRSEGYTF.

The V and J genes are TRBV19 and TRBJ1-6; 9 nucleotides line up with TRBD1. V gave up 0 bases and J gave up 11 bases; unmatched junction bases: 5. CDR1 is LNHDA, CDR2 SQIVND, per germline (reference sequence). The CDR3 spans 15 residues. The CDR3 DNA is TGTGCCAGTAGTATAGAACAGGGGGCCTCAGCACCCCTCCACTTT. This codes for CASSIEQGASAPLHF.

V gene TRBV4-1 combines with J gene TRBJ2-2; 11 nucleotides agree with TRBD2. The CDR3 spans 16 residues. Germline loops: CDR1 MGHRA, CDR2 YSYEKL. Losses at the gene ends were 3 bases for V and 7 bases for J; bases not matched to a gene: 7. Here the CDR3 DNA reads TGCGCCAGCAGCCACAACATAGCGGGGGGGGGCGGGGAGCTGTTTTTT. It translates to CASSHNIAGGGGELFF.

This clone has only a few counts. This chain uses TRBV4-3 with TRBJ1-2, with unresolved D. The CDR3 sequence is 15 residues long. V lost 4 bases and J 3 bases, leaving 15 bases between the germline ends. Germline values: CDR1 LGHNA, CDR2 YSLEER. Written as DNA, the CDR3 is TGCGCCAGCAGCCCCGACCGGGAGGCGGACTATGGCTACACCTTC. Its protein is CASSPDREADYGYTF.

The chain combines TRBV6-1 with TRBJ1-2; D may be TRBD1 (6 bases). This CDR3 has 13 residues. V was shortened by 5 bases and J by 3 bases, with 10 bases between the two germline ends. From germline, CDR1 is MNHNS and CDR2 SASEGT. This CDR3 reads CASSSGVDYGYTF. CDR3 nucleotide sequence: TGTGCCAGCAGTTCAGGGGTAGACTATGGCTACACCTTC.

The J gene is TRBJ1-1, the V gene TRBV18; D is unresolved. The germline V and J ends were trimmed by 4 bases and 5 bases, with 11 bases remaining between them. Germline-derived CDR1 and CDR2 are KGHSH and LQKENI. The CDR3 is 13 residues long. Here the CDR3 DNA reads TGTGCCAGCTCACAGGGAGTAGGGACTGAAGCTTTCTTT. This encodes CASSQGVGTEAFF.

V usage is TRBV27 and J usage is TRBJ2-3, with 8 bases aligning to TRBD1. CDR1 is MNHEY and CDR2 is SMNVEV in the germline V gene (reference sequence). V lost 2 bases and J lost 6; bases outside the gene matches: 4. CDR3 length: 14 amino acids. DNA of the CDR3: TGTGCCAGCAGTTTAAACAGGGGGTGGGATACGCAGTATTTT. This codes for CASSLNRGWDTQYF.

The chain uses TRBV27 and TRBJ1-2, with 7 bases lining up with TRBD1. The germline CDR1 and CDR2 sequences are MNHEY and SMNVEV (reference sequence). The CDR3 has 14 residues. V was clipped by 6 bases and J by 4 bases; unmatched bases: 8. The CDR3 here is CASREEGAGYGYTF. The CDR3 region has the DNA TGTGCCAGCAGAGAGGAGGGGGCAGGCTATGGCTACACCTTC.

The chain employs TRBV5-6 and TRBJ2-2, with 12 nucleotides matching TRBD2. Germline V gene data show CDR1 as SGHDT and CDR2 as YYEEEE. The V gene end was trimmed by 0 bases and the J gene end by 6 bases; junction bases not matched to a gene: 0. This CDR3 has 15 amino acids. CDR3 residues: CASSLGLAGAGELFF. DNA for the CDR3: TGTGCCAGCAGCTTGGGACTAGCGGGGGCCGGGGAGCTGTTTTTT.